The sample holds a few counts of the clone carrying this T cell receptor (beta chain). The data stem from a study of patients and donors after allogeneic stem cell transplantation. TCRdb re-called the RT-PCR reads with MiXCR, one entry per CDR3 protein. Counted here are 400,000 to 450,000 distinct CDR3 sequences, more than 15% occurring once; the ten biggest clones make up roughly 7.2%. The CDR3 runs 15 residues. From germline, CDR1 is SGDLS and CDR2 YYNGEE. V shed 0 bases, J shed 4 bases, and the junction held 5 bases outside the gene matches. The V and J genes are TRBV9 and TRBJ2-7; TRBD2 matches 9 bases. The clonotype comes from a human donor who was either an allogeneic HSCT recipient or a stem cell or donor lymphocyte infusion donor (not recorded which). It is not recorded whose cells these are; they may come from a transplant donor. The sequencing sample was made of blood, either unsorted or a sorted T cell fraction (not recorded which). The CDR3 is CASSVAASGVYEQYF. In DNA, the CDR3 is TGTGCCAGCAGCGTAGCGGCTAGCGGGGTTTACGAGCAGTACTTC.